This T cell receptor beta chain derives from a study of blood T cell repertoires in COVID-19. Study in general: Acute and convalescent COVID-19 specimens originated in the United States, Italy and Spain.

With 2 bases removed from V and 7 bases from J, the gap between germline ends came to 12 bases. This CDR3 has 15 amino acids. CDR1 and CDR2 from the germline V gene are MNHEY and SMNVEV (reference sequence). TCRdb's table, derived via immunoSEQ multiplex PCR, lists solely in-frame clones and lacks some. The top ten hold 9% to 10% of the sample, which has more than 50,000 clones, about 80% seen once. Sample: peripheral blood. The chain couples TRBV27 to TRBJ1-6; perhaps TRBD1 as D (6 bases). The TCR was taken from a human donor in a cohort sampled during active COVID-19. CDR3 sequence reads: CASSLPDRRNSPLHF. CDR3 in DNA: TGTGCCAGCAGTTTACCGGACAGAAGAAATTCACCCCTCCACTTT.